This T cell receptor (beta chain) was identified in a study of vaccination and CD4 T cells after COVID-19. As to this clonotype: Its antigen is still unknown.

CDR1 SNHLY and CDR2 FYNNEI come from the germline V gene. The length of the CDR3 is 15 residues. The V end lost 4 bases, the J end lost 6 bases, and 15 bases lay between the germline ends. The treatment is: roughly 10-day PBMC culture with coronavirus spike peptide pools or control peptides (ViraFEST assay). On day 3 and again on day 7, fresh IL-2 medium was used to replace half the medium. The assay that was used to sequence DNA from cultured CD4+ T cells was the Oncomine TCR Beta short-read assay. From the PCR reads, TCRdb called clonotypes with MiXCR, one entry per CDR3 protein. The top ten hold around 19% of the sample, which has about 14,000 distinct CDR3 sequences, 61% seen once.

The sequence was collected from a human donor who had recovered from COVID-19. The J gene is TRBJ2-2, the V gene TRBV2; maybe TRBD2 (5 bases). Sequencing was performed on CD4+ T cells from blood, cultured in vitro. In nucleotides, the CDR3 is TGTGCCAGCAGTGGAGGACTTAGTCGCCCCGGGGAGCTGTTTTTT. Protein product: CASSGGLSRPGELFF.